The 32 T cell receptor beta chains presented below share a single source sample, sequenced in a study of memory CD4+ T cells and cytomegalovirus serostatus. Single viable CD3+CD4+CD8-CD45RO+ cells were sorted as the memory CD4+ T cells. Method: immunoSEQ multiplex PCR; TCRdb's copy keeps in-frame clones and lacks some. The sample consists of fewer than 75,000 clones, more than 60% of them appearing once. Sequenced material: memory CD4+ T cells from blood. These receptors were taken from an adult in good health and CMV-seronegative.

The chain uses TRBV30 and TRBJ1-1; no firm D call. This CDR3 has 12 amino acids. Trimming removed 0 bases from V and 5 bases from J, with 7 bases in between. Germline assignment: CDR1 GTSNPN and CDR2 SVGIG (reference sequence). The CDR3 region has the DNA TGTGCCTGGAGTGTACCTCCGACTGAAGCTTTCTTT. Protein product: CAWSVPPTEAFF.

The V call is TRBV6-6, the J call TRBJ2-1; no clear D. CDR1 MNHNY and CDR2 SVGAGI come from the germline V gene (reference sequence). The CDR3 contains 15 residues. Between the trimmed V and J ends, which lost 6 bases and 1 base, there was a span of 13 bases. CDR3 DNA sequence: TGTGCCAGCAGCGACCACAGTATATCCTACAATGAGCAGTTCTTC. Its protein is CASSDHSISYNEQFF.

In its sample, this clone was seen once. This sequence joins TRBV9 and TRBJ2-2; TRBD2 is a possible D gene (6 bases). The CDR3 is 15 residues long. The V gene's germline CDR1 is SGDLS and CDR2 YYNGEE. Trimming took off 5 bases at V and 0 bases at J, with 11 bases between the two ends. The CDR3 here is CASSPGRSNTGELFF. The CDR3 bases are TGTGCCAGCAGTCCAGGGAGGTCGAACACCGGGGAGCTGTTTTTT.

The rearrangement joins TRBV6-1 to TRBJ2-1, with D unresolved. V lost 3 bases and J lost 8, with 5 bases in between. Germline CDR1 MNHNS, CDR2 SASEGT. CDR3 length equals 11 residues. CDR3 sequence: CASSEADEQFF. The CDR3 DNA reads TGTGCCAGCAGTGAGGCCGATGAGCAGTTCTTC.

This clone showed up just a few times. The CDR3 nucleotides read TGTGCCAGCTCTAGGTTGAACACTGAAGCTTTCTTT. Translated, it gives CASSRLNTEAFF. This chain uses TRBV18 with TRBJ1-1; D ambiguous. The length of the CDR3 is 12 residues. The V gene's germline CDR1 is KGHSH and CDR2 LQKENI. Trimming shortened V by 6 bases and J by 0 bases, and 5 bases separated the two germline ends.

The CDR3, as DNA: TGTGCTAGTGGTGCCGACCGCACTGAAGCTTTCTTT. Translation: CASGADRTEAFF. The chain has TRBV12-5 and TRBJ1-1; D is unresolved. Germline-derived CDR1 and CDR2 are LGHNT and FRNRAP. V was pared by 5 bases and J by 4 bases, with 8 bases between. CDR3 length: 12 amino acids.

This clone was seen a few times. The V gene is TRBV10-3, the J gene TRBJ1-1; D remains ambiguous. Trimming removed 6 bases from V and 10 bases from J, with 15 bases in between. CDR3 length equals 12 residues. Germline V CDR1 and CDR2: ENHRY, SYGVKD. CDR3 in DNA: TGTGCCATCAGCGACACCTCACGGGGAGCTTTCTTT. Its translation is CAISDTSRGAFF.

This chain joins TRBV7-8 and TRBJ1-3; D gene uncertain. The CDR3 runs to 14 residues. V lost 0 bases to trimming and J lost 3 bases, with 6 bases between them. Germline V gene sequence: CDR1 SGHVS, CDR2 FQNEAQ. The CDR3 region is CASSLAGRGNTIYF. Written as DNA, the CDR3 is TGTGCCAGCAGCTTAGCTGGACGTGGAAACACCATATATTTT.

The CDR3 reads CASSAKQGATEAFF. The CDR3 nucleotides read TGTGCCAGCAGTGCGAAACAGGGGGCGACTGAAGCTTTCTTT. The rearrangement joins TRBV6-1 to TRBJ1-1; 9 bases agree with TRBD1. CDR1 is MNHNS, CDR2 SASEGT, per germline. Trimming cost V 4 bases and J 5 bases; bases outside gene matches: 5. The CDR3 covers 14 residues.

V and J are TRBV28 and TRBJ2-7; tentative D call: TRBD1 (6 bases). V lost 4 bases to trimming and J lost 4 bases, with 14 bases between them. The CDR3 covers 14 residues. Germline CDR1 reads MDHEN; CDR2 reads SYDVKM. The CDR3 sequence: CASSSPSGTYEQYF. The CDR3 region has the DNA TGTGCCAGCAGTTCCCCATCCGGGACATACGAGCAGTACTTC.

The chain uses TRBV2 and TRBJ2-1; TRBD1 aligns across 10 bases. The CDR3 is 14 amino acids. Germline assignment: CDR1 SNHLY and CDR2 FYNNEI. J gave up 9 bases and V 9 bases, and 11 bases lay outside the gene matches. The CDR3 nucleotides are TGTGCCAGTATCCGGGACAGGGGTGTCGCTGAGCAGTTCTTC. This gives the protein CASIRDRGVAEQFF.

In its sample, this clone was seen a few times. The V gene is TRBV27, the J gene TRBJ2-2; D is uncertain. The V gene's germline CDR1 is MNHEY and CDR2 SMNVEV (reference sequence). Trimming removed 1 base from V and 3 bases from J, with 6 bases in between. The CDR3 is made up of 14 amino acids. The CDR3 loop is CASSLWQDTGELFF. The CDR3 DNA follows: TGTGCCAGCAGTTTATGGCAGGACACCGGGGAGCTGTTTTTT.

This clone was detected once. The chain uses TRBV28 and TRBJ2-1, with TRBD2 matching 16 bases. This CDR3 has 18 amino acids. Germline-derived CDR1 and CDR2 are MDHEN and SYDVKM. V shed 7 bases, J shed 6 bases, and the junction held 12 bases outside the gene matches. Here the CDR3 reads CASTDPGLAGGPLNEQFF. CDR3 sequence (DNA): TGTGCCAGCACCGACCCGGGACTAGCGGGAGGGCCTCTCAATGAGCAGTTCTTC.

The CDR3 DNA reads as TGTGCCAGCAGCCCCTCGGTAGGGTCAACCTATGGCTACACCTTC. Residues: CASSPSVGSTYGYTF. The V gene is TRBV6-5, the J gene TRBJ1-2; no definite D call. Germline V gene data show CDR1 as MNHEY and CDR2 as SVGAGI. V was cut by 6 bases and J by 4 bases, with 18 bases left in between. The CDR3 has 15 amino acids.

This chain uses TRBV18 with TRBJ1-5; D might be TRBD1 (5 bases). This CDR3 has 12 residues. Germline assignment: CDR1 KGHSH and CDR2 LQKENI. V lost 2 bases and J 9 bases, leaving 8 bases between the germline ends. In DNA form, the CDR3 reads TGTGCCAGCTCACCAATCGGGGGGCCCCAGCATTTT. Its translation: CASSPIGGPQHF.

The genes are TRBV11-2 and TRBJ2-1; 9 positions match TRBD2. V lost 1 base and J lost 5; bases outside the gene matches: 3. Germline loops: CDR1 SGHAT, CDR2 FQNNGV. The CDR3 has 15 amino acids. The CDR3 DNA sequence: TGTGCCAGCAGCTTAGCAGCGGGAGGCCACAATGAGCAGTTCTTC. This encodes CASSLAAGGHNEQFF.

This sequence joins TRBV2 and TRBJ2-7, with 10 positions matching TRBD2. Trimming removed 6 bases from V and 3 bases from J; junction bases left unmatched: 2. The CDR3 has 13 amino acids. The germline V gene has CDR1 SNHLY and CDR2 FYNNEI. In DNA form, the CDR3 reads TGTGCCAGCAGAGTAGCGGGGGGCTACGAGCAGTACTTC. It specifies CASRVAGGYEQYF.

In DNA form, the CDR3 reads TGTGCCAGCAGCTTACGGGATAGGGGGGGTTACGAGCAGTACTTC. Its protein is CASSLRDRGGYEQYF. The J gene is TRBJ2-7, the V gene TRBV7-2, with D tentatively TRBD2 (7 bases). V was trimmed by 2 bases and J by 4 bases, leaving 15 bases between them. CDR3 length: 15 residues. CDR1 is SGHTA and CDR2 is FQGNSA in the germline V gene.

This rearrangement joins TRBV5-5 to TRBJ2-7; 14 nucleotides line up with TRBD2. This CDR3 has 14 amino acids. V trimming: 9 bases; J trimming: 8 bases; junction bases outside the gene matches: 10. The germline CDR1 and CDR2 sequences are SGHKS and YYEKEE (reference sequence). In DNA form, the CDR3 reads TGTGCCACAGGGACTAGCGGGAGTCTGGACAAGCAGTACTTC. Amino acid sequence: CATGTSGSLDKQYF. Variable domain in full (rest from reference TRBV5-5 and TRBJ2-7): DAGVTQSPTHLIKTRGQQVTLRCSPISGHKSVSWYQQVLGQGPQFIFQYYEKEERGRGNFPDRFSARQFPNYSSELNVNALLLGDSALYLCATGTSGSLDKQYFGPGTRLTVT.

This sequence joins TRBV30 and TRBJ1-1; D gene unclear. Between the trimmed V and J ends, which lost 2 bases and 11 bases, there was a span of 12 bases. The germline gives CDR1 GTSNPN, CDR2 SVGIG (reference sequence). CDR3 length: 11 residues. For the CDR3, the DNA is TGTGCCTGGAGTCCGGCGGGAGAGGCTTTCTTT. Translating gives CAWSPAGEAFF. The variable domain in full, completed from reference TRBV30 and TRBJ1-1, reads SQTIHQWPATLVQPVGSPLSLECTVEGTSNPNLYWYRQAAGRGLQLLFYSVGIGQISSEVPQNLSASRPQDRQFILSSKKLLLSDSGFYLCAWSPAGEAFFGQGTRLTVV.

This CDR3 is CASNRERETQYF. The DNA for the CDR3 is TGTGCCAGCAACAGGGAAAGAGAGACCCAGTACTTC. The V gene is TRBV6-6, the J gene TRBJ2-5; D possibly corresponds to TRBD1 (6 bases). Germline CDR1 and CDR2: MNHNY and SVGAGI (reference sequence). V lost 7 bases to trimming and J lost 4 bases, with 10 bases between them. CDR3 length: 12 residues.

This clone was found a few times. V is TRBV19 and J is TRBJ2-7; D unresolved. This CDR3 has 15 residues. Germline assignment: CDR1 LNHDA and CDR2 SQIVND (reference sequence). V dropped 1 base and J dropped 5 bases, with 15 bases sitting between them. CDR3 DNA: TGTGCCAGTAGTATAGGGCGCCCACCTCGAGACGAGCAGTACTTC. The encoded protein is CASSIGRPPRDEQYF. The full variable domain, completed using reference TRBV19 and TRBJ2-7, is DGGITQSPKYLFRKEGQNVTLSCEQNLNHDAMYWYRQDPGQGLRLIYYSQIVNDFQKGDIAEGYSVSREKKESFPLTVTSAQKNPTAFYLCASSIGRPPRDEQYFGPGTRLTVT.

This clone has a single count. The V call is TRBV28, the J call TRBJ2-1, with D possibly TRBD2 on 5 matching bases. CDR1 and CDR2 from the germline V gene are MDHEN and SYDVKM. The germline V and J ends were trimmed by 8 bases and 5 bases, with 13 bases remaining between them. This CDR3 has 13 amino acids. The chain's CDR3 is CASEGDGHNEQFF. CDR3 nucleotides: TGTGCCAGCGAGGGAGACGGTCACAATGAGCAGTTCTTC.

The genes are TRBV18 and TRBJ1-5; 8 bases match TRBD1. The V gene end was trimmed by 5 bases and the J gene end by 2 bases; junction bases not matched to a gene: 5. Germline V CDR1 and CDR2: KGHSH, LQKENI. The CDR3 totals 15 residues. The CDR3 sequence: CASSSGTGGNQPQHF. The CDR3 DNA follows: TGTGCCAGCTCATCCGGGACAGGCGGCAATCAGCCCCAGCATTTT. Variable domain in full (rest from reference TRBV18 and TRBJ1-5): NAGVMQNPRHLVRRRGQEARLRCSPMKGHSHVYWYRQLPEEGLKFMVYLQKENIIDESGMPKERFSAEFPKEGPSILRIQQVVRGDSAAYFCASSSGTGGNQPQHFGDGTRLSIL.

The chain has TRBV7-9 and TRBJ2-3; a possible D gene is TRBD1 (6 bases). CDR1 SEHNR and CDR2 FQNEAQ come from the germline V gene (reference sequence). The V gene lost 4 bases and the J gene lost 6 bases, with 17 bases spanning the gap. This CDR3 contains 15 residues. The CDR3 DNA reads as TGTGCCAGCAGCTCACCCAACAGGGCAATCGATACGCAGTATTTT. Its protein product is CASSSPNRAIDTQYF.

The genes are TRBV2 and TRBJ1-4; D is unresolved. V lost 3 bases and J 5 bases, leaving 7 bases between the germline ends. The CDR3 length is 13 residues. CDR1 is SNHLY, CDR2 FYNNEI, per germline. The DNA of the CDR3 is TGTGCCAGCAGTGATAGGAGGAATGAAAAACTGTTTTTT. Protein: CASSDRRNEKLFF.

V and J are TRBV6-6 and TRBJ2-3; D is unresolved. The CDR3 contains 14 residues. Trimming pared 4 bases from V and 2 bases from J, leaving 10 bases between. Germline V gives CDR1 MNHNY, CDR2 SVGAGI (reference sequence). In DNA form, the CDR3 reads TGTGCCAGCAGTTCAATGGGATCCACAGATACGCAGTATTTT. Its protein is CASSSMGSTDTQYF.

V and J are TRBV28 and TRBJ1-1; D is unresolved. The V and J ends lost 3 bases and 0 bases respectively, with 11 bases between them. This CDR3 region has 15 residues. CDR1 MDHEN and CDR2 SYDVKM come from the germline V gene. The CDR3 reads CASSLPTGMNTEAFF. The CDR3 DNA sequence: TGTGCCAGCAGTTTGCCAACTGGAATGAACACTGAAGCTTTCTTT.

The chain employs TRBV9 and TRBJ2-3; 7 bases line up with TRBD2. The CDR3 is 16 amino acids. CDR1 and CDR2 (germline): SGDLS, YYNGEE. The V gene end was trimmed by 1 base and the J gene end by 3 bases; junction bases not matched to a gene: 8. The CDR3 region has the DNA TGTGCCAGCAGCGTATCCAGTGCGGGACTAACAGATACGCAGTATTTT. Its protein is CASSVSSAGLTDTQYF.

The chain employs TRBV5-1 and TRBJ2-2; possibly TRBD2 for D (5 bases). The germline CDR1 and CDR2 sequences are SGHRS and YFSETQ. The ends were cut back, 6 bases at V and 0 bases at J, with 9 bases in the middle. This CDR3 spans 14 amino acids. CDR3 nucleotides: TGCGCCAGCAAGGACTCTTCGAACACCGGGGAGCTGTTTTTT. Its translation: CASKDSSNTGELFF.

This clone was counted only a few times. The chain couples TRBV6-5 to TRBJ1-1; a possible D gene is TRBD1 (6 bases). The CDR3 extends over 16 amino acids. V lost 4 bases, J lost 0 bases, and 15 bases lay in between. The V gene's germline CDR1 is MNHEY and CDR2 SVGAGI. The CDR3, as DNA: TGTGCCAGCAGTTCCATCCCGACAGGAATGAACACTGAAGCTTTCTTT. Protein: CASSSIPTGMNTEAFF.

The rearrangement joins TRBV27 to TRBJ1-2; D is undetermined. This CDR3 contains 12 residues. The V end lost 0 bases, the J end lost 8 bases, and 7 bases lay between the germline ends. In germline, CDR1 is MNHEY, CDR2 SMNVEV (reference sequence). The CDR3 loop reads CASSLSGRGYTF. Here the CDR3 DNA reads TGTGCCAGCAGTTTATCAGGCCGCGGCTACACCTTC.